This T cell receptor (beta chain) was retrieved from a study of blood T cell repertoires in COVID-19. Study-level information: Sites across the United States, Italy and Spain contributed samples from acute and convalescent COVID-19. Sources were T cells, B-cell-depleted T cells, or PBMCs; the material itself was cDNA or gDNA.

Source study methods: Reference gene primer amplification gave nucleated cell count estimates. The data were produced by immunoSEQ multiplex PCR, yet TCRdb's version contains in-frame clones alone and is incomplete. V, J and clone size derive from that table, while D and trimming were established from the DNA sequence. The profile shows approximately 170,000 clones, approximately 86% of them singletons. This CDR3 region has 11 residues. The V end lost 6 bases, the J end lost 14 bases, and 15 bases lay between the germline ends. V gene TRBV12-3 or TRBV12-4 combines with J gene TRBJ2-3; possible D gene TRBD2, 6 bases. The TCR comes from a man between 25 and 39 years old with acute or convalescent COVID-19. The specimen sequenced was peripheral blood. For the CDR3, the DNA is TGTGCCAGCAGCAATAGCGGCTCTCGGTATTTT. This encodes CASSNSGSRYF.